This is a list of T cell receptor beta chains from one sample in a study of identical twins. A single record per CDR3 protein comes from TCRdb applying MiXCR to the 5' RACE reads. The repertoire includes some 1,700,000 distinct CDR3 sequences, roughly 35% of them detected once, and less than 0.35% sits in the top ten. Sequencing was done on a sample of cord blood. All receptors come from a newborn girl in good health. The CDR3 runs from the conserved cysteine through the conserved F or W. Fields, in order: CDR3 protein, J gene, V gene.

cdr3_aa: CSVRTRVGYTF; j_call: TRBJ1-2; v_call: TRBV29-1
cdr3_aa: CASSSQLAGETDTQYF; j_call: TRBJ2-3; v_call: TRBV7-2
cdr3_aa: CASSTTPTSGRADTQYF; j_call: TRBJ2-3; v_call: TRBV12-3/TRBV12-4
cdr3_aa: CSARTRREQYF; j_call: TRBJ2-7; v_call: TRBV20-1
cdr3_aa: CASSPLQGSYNEQFF; j_call: TRBJ2-1; v_call: TRBV11-2
cdr3_aa: CASSSVSDSGDEKLFF; j_call: TRBJ1-4; v_call: TRBV12-3/TRBV12-4
cdr3_aa: CASSLAATGNQPQHF; j_call: TRBJ1-5; v_call: TRBV7-2
cdr3_aa: CSARLAKPDTQYF; j_call: TRBJ2-3; v_call: TRBV20-1
cdr3_aa: CASSIITSGLYNEQFF; j_call: TRBJ2-1; v_call: TRBV19
cdr3_aa: CASTPLGGSGIYEQYF; j_call: TRBJ2-7; v_call: TRBV12-3/TRBV12-4
cdr3_aa: CASSRTSVEFEQYF; j_call: TRBJ2-7; v_call: TRBV5-5
cdr3_aa: CASSHLGRLAGDNEQFF; j_call: TRBJ2-1; v_call: TRBV4-2
cdr3_aa: CSAYRGRPQQFF; j_call: TRBJ2-1; v_call: TRBV20-1
cdr3_aa: CASIGPGQGVGTEAFF; j_call: TRBJ1-1; v_call: TRBV28
cdr3_aa: CASSFGESQPQHF; j_call: TRBJ1-5; v_call: TRBV27
cdr3_aa: CASSGLVGAYNEQFF; j_call: TRBJ2-1; v_call: TRBV27
cdr3_aa: CASRTGDGGYTF; j_call: TRBJ1-2; v_call: TRBV2
cdr3_aa: CATSRDSGTSYEQYF; j_call: TRBJ2-7; v_call: TRBV15